The clone carrying this T cell receptor beta chain appeared many times. Amplified TCR beta CDR3 regions came from RNA transcripts. First-round RT-PCR with HTBI primers amplified the TCR CDR3 region. TCRdb independently ran MiXCR on the multiplex PCR reads; one entry per CDR3 protein. The repertoire has approximately 400,000 distinct CDR3 sequences, around 13% of them found once; the top ten carry about 20%. The sample comes from a study of T cells in Graves' hyperthyroidism and ophthalmopathy. The CDR3 is 14 residues long. The germline CDR1 and CDR2 sequences are MGHDK and SYGVNS. V lost 8 bases, J lost 2 bases, and 5 bases stayed unmatched.

V is TRBV25-1 and J is TRBJ2-2; 7 nucleotides line up with TRBD1. The TCR originated in a woman aged 25 to 45 with Graves' ophthalmopathy. Material for sequencing was blood. CDR3 sequence (DNA): TGTGCCAGCTACACAGGGGAAAACACCGGGGAGCTGTTTTTT. Translation: CASYTGENTGELFF.